This entry concerns a single TCR beta chain. Its antigen is still unknown. The record originates from a study of T cell repertoires in cytomegalovirus infection. Study summary: HLA-B-restricted CMV epitopes that are well studied were used alongside recently identified HLA-C-restricted ones. CMV infection together with matching HLA type was indicated by public TCR beta signatures.

TCRdb used MiXCR to reprocess the reads, holding one entry per CDR3 protein. Among about a million distinct CDR3 sequences listed, roughly 30% were seen once. Study findings and constraints: What dominated the ex vivo response were HLA-C-restricted CMV-specific TCR beta clonotypes.

CDR3 length: 16 residues. Germline V gives CDR1 SGHAT, CDR2 FQNNGV. The V and J ends lost 4 bases and 5 bases, in that order; junction bases with no gene match: 11. Sequenced material: cultured CD8+ T cells from PBMCs, taken from culture after CMV antigen stimulation. V and J are TRBV11-2 and TRBJ1-1; 9 nucleotides match TRBD1. The TCR comes from a human donor in good health (CMV status not recorded). Some clones in this sample may be carry-over from other donors' samples. For the CDR3, the DNA is TGTGCCAGCAGCTGGTGGACGACAGGGGGTGGTACTGAAGCTTTCTTT. It codes for CASSWWTTGGGTEAFF.